The 14 T cell receptor beta chains given below trace back to one sample, sequenced in a study of blood T cell repertoires in COVID-19. Profiling relied on immunoSEQ multiplex PCR, and the TCRdb table lists in-frame clones only, not all of them. The sample lists 40,000 to 50,000 clones; 88% were seen once. Sequencing was done on a sample of peripheral blood. These receptors all come from a human donor in a cohort sampled during active COVID-19.

CDR3 amino acids: CASSIGRDRLGGGYTF. In DNA form, the CDR3 reads TGTGCCAGTAGTATTGGTCGGGACAGGCTCGGGGGTGGCTACACCTTC. The chain recombines TRBV19 with TRBJ1-2; TRBD1 matches 8 bases. Trimming at V came to 3 bases and at J to 7 bases, leaving 13 bases not matched to a gene. This CDR3 region has 16 residues. CDR1 LNHDA and CDR2 SQIVND come from the germline V gene (reference sequence).

V is TRBV3-1 (or the pseudogene TRBV3-2) and J is TRBJ2-3; a possible D gene is TRBD2 (5 bases). Germline CDR1 LGHDT, CDR2 YNNKEL (reference sequence). Trimming pared 4 bases from V and 8 bases from J, leaving 13 bases between. CDR3 length equals 13 residues. The CDR3 reads CASSPGHRGTQYF. In nucleotides, the CDR3 is TGTGCCAGCAGCCCCGGGCACCGGGGTACGCAGTATTTT.

The chain combines TRBV28 with TRBJ2-5, with 7 bases fitting TRBD2. V trimming: 6 bases; J trimming: 5 bases; junction bases outside the gene matches: 24. This CDR3 has 19 amino acids. Germline V gene data show CDR1 as MDHEN and CDR2 as SYDVKM. CDR3 in DNA: TGTGCCAGCAGACGCCTGGTCCCCGTTAGCGGGCGAGGTAGGGAGACCCAGTACTTC. This sequence encodes CASRRLVPVSGRGRETQYF.

This clone has more than one count but fewer than ten. CDR3 DNA sequence: TGCGCCAGCAGAGGGACTAGCGGGAGTCACGTGTATGAGCAGTTCTTC. It is translated as CASRGTSGSHVYEQFF. The chain employs TRBV4-1 and TRBJ2-1, with 14 bases that match TRBD2. The trim removed 6 bases at V and 8 bases at J, leaving 9 bases unmatched. From germline, CDR1 is MGHRA and CDR2 YSYEKL. CDR3 length equals 16 residues.

This sequence joins TRBV6-6 and TRBJ2-7; 7 positions agree with TRBD1. The CDR3 is made up of 14 amino acids. Germline assignment: CDR1 MNHNY and CDR2 SVGAGI (reference sequence). The trim removed 4 bases at V and 5 bases at J, leaving 8 bases unmatched. The CDR3 coding sequence is TGTGCCAGCAGTTCCCAGGGGGAGCTACACGAGCAGTACTTC. Translating gives CASSSQGELHEQYF.

The chain links TRBV3-1 (or the pseudogene TRBV3-2) to TRBJ1-5; the D is unclear. This CDR3 is 15 amino acids long. V was trimmed by 0 bases and J by 6 bases, leaving 12 bases between them. Per germline, CDR1 LGHDT and CDR2 YNNKEL (reference sequence). The CDR3 DNA reads as TGTGCCAGCAGCCAAGATAACGTAGGGAGTCAGCCCCAGCATTTT. It translates to CASSQDNVGSQPQHF.

This clone has only a few counts. Additional DNA sequences in this sample encode the identical CDR3. The J gene is TRBJ1-1, the V gene TRBV19, with 8 nucleotides matching TRBD1. Germline lookup yields CDR1 LNHDA and CDR2 SQIVND (reference sequence). Unmatched junction bases numbered 2, after V lost 4 bases and J lost 1 base. There are 14 residues in the CDR3. CDR3 amino acids: CASSTGTGNTEAFF. The CDR3 coding sequence is TGTGCCAGTAGTACTGGGACAGGGAACACTGAAGCTTTCTTT.

The chain is built from TRBV4-2 and TRBJ2-5; 7 positions match TRBD2. The germline V gene has CDR1 LGHNA and CDR2 YNFKEQ. The ends lost 2 bases at V and 5 bases at J; junction bases unmatched: 11. The CDR3 spans 16 residues. CDR3 residues: CASSQHAGATRETQYF. The CDR3 DNA reads TGTGCCAGCAGCCAACATGCGGGAGCGACTAGGGAGACCCAGTACTTC.

The rearrangement links TRBV19 to TRBJ2-2, with 9 bases lining up with TRBD1. Trimming took 5 bases from V and 7 from J; bases not matched to a gene: 5. Germline V CDR1 and CDR2: LNHDA, SQIVND (reference sequence). The CDR3 has 14 residues. The CDR3 bases are TGTGCCAGTAGTCCGGGACAGGGAGTCGGGGAGCTGTTTTTT. Its protein product is CASSPGQGVGELFF.

The chain couples TRBV6-6 to TRBJ1-4, with no clear D. In germline, CDR1 is MNHNY, CDR2 SVGAGI (reference sequence). This CDR3 contains 11 residues. Deletions cut 6 bases from V and 8 bases from J, with 7 bases between. Written as DNA, the CDR3 is TGTGCCAGCAGCCGGAGGGAAAAACTGTTTTTT. This encodes CASSRREKLFF.

The chain has TRBV23-1 and TRBJ2-3, with 9 bases aligning to TRBD1. TRBV23-1 is noted as an ORF with a role that remains uncertain. With 8 bases clipped from V and 2 bases from J, the junction kept 8 bases outside the gene matches. CDR3 length: 15 amino acids. CDR3: CASDPGQGTTDTQYF. The CDR3 nucleotides read TGCGCCAGCGATCCCGGACAGGGGACCACAGATACGCAGTATTTT.

The V gene is TRBV9, the J gene TRBJ2-1; the D gene is possibly TRBD1 (5 bases). The CDR3 has 13 amino acids. CDR1 is SGDLS, CDR2 YYNGEE, per germline. V lost 2 bases and J 6 bases, leaving 9 bases between the germline ends. This chain's CDR3 is CASSVGATNEQFF. CDR3 DNA: TGTGCCAGCAGCGTTGGGGCTACCAATGAGCAGTTCTTC.

The chain links TRBV4-2 to TRBJ2-1; 7 bases map to TRBD2. V shed 1 base and J 0 bases; nucleotides not matched to a gene: 9. This CDR3 contains 18 residues. Germline V gene lookup returns CDR1 LGHNA and CDR2 YNFKEQ. The CDR3 DNA sequence: TGTGCCAGCAGCCAAGGAGGAGGACGGACTAGCTCCTACAATGAGCAGTTCTTC. This translates into CASSQGGGRTSSYNEQFF.

The table lists this clone with a count of one. The rearrangement uses TRBV10-3 and TRBJ1-4; D is undetermined. The CDR3 is 13 residues long. The V end was cut by 7 bases, the J end by 6 bases, with 12 bases between. Germline V CDR1 and CDR2: ENHRY, SYGVKD. The CDR3 reads CAITRSLDEKLFF. The CDR3 nucleotides are TGTGCCATCACTCGGAGTCTGGATGAAAAACTGTTTTTT.